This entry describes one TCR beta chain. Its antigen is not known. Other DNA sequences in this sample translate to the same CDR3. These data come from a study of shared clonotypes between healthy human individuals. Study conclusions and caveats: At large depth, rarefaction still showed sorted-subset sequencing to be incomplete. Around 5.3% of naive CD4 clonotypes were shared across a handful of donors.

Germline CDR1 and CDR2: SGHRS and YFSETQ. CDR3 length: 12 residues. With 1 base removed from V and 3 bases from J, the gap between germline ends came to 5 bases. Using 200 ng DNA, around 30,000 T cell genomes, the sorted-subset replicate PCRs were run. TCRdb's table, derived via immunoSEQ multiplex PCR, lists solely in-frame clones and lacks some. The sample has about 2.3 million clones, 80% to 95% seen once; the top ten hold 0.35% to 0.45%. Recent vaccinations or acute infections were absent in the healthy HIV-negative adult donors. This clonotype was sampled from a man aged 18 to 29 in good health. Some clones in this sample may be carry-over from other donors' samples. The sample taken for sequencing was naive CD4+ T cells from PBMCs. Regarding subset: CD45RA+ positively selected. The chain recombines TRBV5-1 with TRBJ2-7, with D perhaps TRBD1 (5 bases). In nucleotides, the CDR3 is TGCGCCAGCAGCTTGACAGGCTACGAGCAGTACTTC. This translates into CASSLTGYEQYF.